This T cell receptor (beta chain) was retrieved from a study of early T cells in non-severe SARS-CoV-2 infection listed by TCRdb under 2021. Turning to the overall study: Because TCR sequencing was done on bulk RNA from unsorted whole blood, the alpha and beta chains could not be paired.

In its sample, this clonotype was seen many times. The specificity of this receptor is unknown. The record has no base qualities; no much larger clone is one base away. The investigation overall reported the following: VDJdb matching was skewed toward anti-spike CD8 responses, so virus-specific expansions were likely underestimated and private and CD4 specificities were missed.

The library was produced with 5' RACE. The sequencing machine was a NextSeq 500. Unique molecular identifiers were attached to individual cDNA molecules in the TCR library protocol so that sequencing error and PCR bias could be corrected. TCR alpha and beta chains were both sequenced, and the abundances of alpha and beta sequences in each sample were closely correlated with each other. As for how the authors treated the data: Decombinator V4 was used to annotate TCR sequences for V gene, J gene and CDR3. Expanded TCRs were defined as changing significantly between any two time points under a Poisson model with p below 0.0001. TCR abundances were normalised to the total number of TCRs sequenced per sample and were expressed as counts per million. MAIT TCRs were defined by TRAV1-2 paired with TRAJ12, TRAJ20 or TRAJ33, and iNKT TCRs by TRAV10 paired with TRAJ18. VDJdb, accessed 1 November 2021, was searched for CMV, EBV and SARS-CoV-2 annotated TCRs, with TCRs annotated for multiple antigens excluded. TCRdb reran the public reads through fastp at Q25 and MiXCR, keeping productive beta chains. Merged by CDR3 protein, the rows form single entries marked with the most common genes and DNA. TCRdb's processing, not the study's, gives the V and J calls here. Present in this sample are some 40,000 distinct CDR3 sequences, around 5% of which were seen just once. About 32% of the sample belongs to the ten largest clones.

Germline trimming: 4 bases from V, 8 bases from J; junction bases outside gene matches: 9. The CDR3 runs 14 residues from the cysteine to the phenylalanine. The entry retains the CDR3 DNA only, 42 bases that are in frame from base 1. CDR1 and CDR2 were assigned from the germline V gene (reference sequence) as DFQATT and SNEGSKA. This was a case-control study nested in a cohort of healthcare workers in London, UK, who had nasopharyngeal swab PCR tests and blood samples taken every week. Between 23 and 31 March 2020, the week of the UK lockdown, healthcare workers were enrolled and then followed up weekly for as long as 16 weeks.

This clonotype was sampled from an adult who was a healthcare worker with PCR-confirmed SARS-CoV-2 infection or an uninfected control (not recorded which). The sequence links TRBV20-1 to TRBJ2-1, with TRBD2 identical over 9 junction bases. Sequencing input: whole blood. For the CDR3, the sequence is CSAIVASGTYEQFF. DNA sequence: TGCAGTGCTATTGTCGCTAGCGGGACCTATGAGCAGTTCTTC.